This TCR beta chain is from a study of blood T cell repertoires in COVID-19. For the study at large: Acute and convalescent COVID-19 samples came from the United States, Italy and Spain. PBMCs, B-cell-depleted T cells, or T cells were the source of the cDNA or gDNA that made up the material.

Germline V gene data show CDR1 as LGHNA and CDR2 as YNFKEQ. After removal of 6 bases from V and 7 bases from J, the junction contained 6 bases not matched to a gene. The CDR3 extends over 13 amino acids. Per the original data handling: How many nucleated cells were present was estimated from reference gene primer amplification. This table comes from immunoSEQ multiplex PCR, and its TCRdb copy is limited to in-frame clones, with some not included. V, J and clone size reflect that table, while D and trimming were determined from the DNA. The sample lists about 140,000 clones; over 80% were seen once. This clone was seen ten or more times. Seattle's cohort entered during active infection and was followed longitudinally.

The receptor comes from a man aged 25 to 45 with COVID-19, enrolled during active disease. Specimen: peripheral blood. The chain links TRBV4-2 to TRBJ1-1; 9 positions agree with TRBD1. CDR3 sequence reads: CASRGQGYLEAFF. CDR3 DNA sequence: TGTGCCAGCAGGGGACAGGGATATCTTGAAGCTTTCTTT.